This entry lists 4 T cell receptor beta chains sequenced from one sample in a study of cytomegalovirus exposure and HLA in healthy donors. It was with 60 Vbeta and 13 Jbeta primers that the PCR ran. Data came from immunoSEQ multiplex PCR; TCRdb stores just in-frame clones and leaves some out. The repertoire has around 130,000 clones, around 66% of them found once; the top ten carry under 9%. Sequencing used PBMCs. These receptors originate from a woman aged 40 to 50 in good health and CMV-seropositive.

This clone showed up just once. The genes are TRBV7-8 and TRBJ1-2; TRBD1 is a possible D gene (5 bases). Trimming removed 1 base at V and 2 bases at J, with 8 bases between. The CDR3 covers 14 residues. From germline, CDR1 is SGHVS and CDR2 FQNEAQ. CDR3 region: CASSLERQNYGYTF. CDR3 bases: TGTGCCAGCAGCTTAGAGAGACAGAACTATGGCTACACCTTC.

The chain combines TRBV7-8 with TRBJ1-1; 7 bases match TRBD1. This CDR3 region has 16 residues. Looked up from germline, CDR1 is SGHVS and CDR2 is FQNEAQ. The J segment lost 0 bases and the V segment lost 5 bases, leaving 9 bases of the junction unmatched. CDR3 sequence: CASSPGTVGMNTEAFF. The CDR3 nucleotides are TGTGCCAGCAGCCCCGGGACAGTGGGAATGAACACTGAAGCTTTCTTT.

This CDR3 is CASSLTGGNSPLHF. The CDR3 DNA is TGCGCCAGCAGCTTGACAGGGGGAAATTCACCCCTCCACTTT. This chain links TRBV5-1 with TRBJ1-6; 8 bases map to TRBD1. The junction had 1 base not matched to a gene; V was cut back by 1 base and J by 7 bases. The CDR3 sequence is 14 residues long. Germline V gene data show CDR1 as SGHRS and CDR2 as YFSETQ.

The rearrangement uses TRBV28 and TRBJ1-2, with TRBD1 matching 9 bases. The length of the CDR3 is 14 residues. Per the germline V gene, CDR1 is MDHEN and CDR2 is SYDVKM. The junction had 2 bases not matched to a gene; V was cut back by 3 bases and J by 3 bases. Written as DNA, the CDR3 is TGTGCCAGCAGTTTGGACAGGGGTTACTATGGCTACACCTTC. Translated, it gives CASSLDRGYYGYTF.